This is a list of T cell receptor beta chains from one sample in a study of blood T cells in healthy people across ages. TCRdb redid the calling of the 5' RACE reads with MiXCR, one entry per CDR3 protein. The table records hundreds of thousands of distinct CDR3 sequences, more than 25% of them present only once. Sequenced sample: blood. Receptors were obtained from an elderly woman in good health. Each CDR3 is given with its conserved first and last residue. Each record gives: J gene, D gene, clone size, V gene, CDR3 protein, CDR3 DNA. A D gene is named only where the DNA matches it firmly. Rows give clone size only sometimes, using once, few, many, or a class for an expanded clone.

TRBJ2-1,TRBD2,once,TRBV7-2,CASSRVVAGNEQFF,TGTGCCAGCAGCCGGGTGGTAGCGGGCAATGAGCAGTTCTTC
TRBJ2-3,-,-,TRBV4-3,CASSQAGGSGTDTQYF,TGCGCCAGCAGCCAAGCAGGGGGGTCAGGGACAGATACGCAGTATTTT
TRBJ1-6,-,few,TRBV21-1,CATITGAKPYNSPLHF,TGTGCCACCATCACAGGGGCTAAACCCTATAATTCACCCCTCCACTTT
TRBJ1-4,-,-,TRBV25-1,CASRSGQVNEKLFF,TGTGCCAGCAGGAGTGGGCAGGTTAATGAAAAACTGTTTTTT
TRBJ2-6,TRBD2,-,TRBV11-2,CASSLERGFSGANVLTF,TGTGCCAGCAGCTTAGAGCGGGGGTTCTCTGGGGCCAACGTCCTGACTTTC
TRBJ1-1,-,few,TRBV6-1,CASSLIDGSNTEAFF,TGTGCCAGCAGCCTCATCGACGGCTCGAACACTGAAGCTTTCTTT
TRBJ2-4,TRBD1,-,TRBV30,CAWRGQGAKNIQYF,TGTGCCTGGAGGGGACAGGGGGCCAAAAACATTCAGTACTTC
TRBJ1-2,-,many,TRBV5-1,CASSDRGGADYGYTF,TGCGCCAGCAGCGACCGCGGCGGCGCGGACTATGGCTACACCTTC
TRBJ2-3,-,many,TRBV15,CATSRDPTDTDTQYF,TGTGCCACCAGCAGAGATCCGACAGACACAGATACGCAGTATTTT
TRBJ2-1,TRBD2,many,TRBV20-1,CSARTSGDFSYNEQFF,TGCAGTGCTAGGACTAGCGGGGATTTCTCCTACAATGAGCAGTTCTTC
TRBJ1-5,-,few,TRBV6-2/TRBV6-3,CASSYQGKASRYSNQPQHF,TGTGCCAGCAGTTACCAGGGGAAGGCCTCTCGATATAGCAATCAGCCCCAGCATTTT
TRBJ2-3,-,-,TRBV29-1,CRAGTRSTDTQYF,TGCAGGGCGGGCACTAGAAGCACAGATACGCAGTATTTT
TRBJ2-3,-,-,TRBV12-3/TRBV12-4,CASSLSVVADTQYF,TGTGCCAGCAGTTTGTCAGTGGTCGCAGATACGCAGTATTTT
TRBJ2-5,TRBD2,few,TRBV5-5,CASSLTAGGAETQYF,TGTGCCAGCAGCTTGACAGCGGGGGGGGCAGAGACCCAGTACTTC
TRBJ1-5,TRBD1,-,TRBV30,CACDRDRNQPQHF,TGTGCCTGCGACAGGGATCGGAATCAGCCCCAGCATTTT
TRBJ2-3,-,-,TRBV5-1,CASRTLGPDTQYF,TGCGCCAGCAGGACCCTTGGGCCAGATACGCAGTATTTT
TRBJ2-6,-,-,TRBV5-1,CASSLSQGIAGANVLTF,TGCGCCAGCAGCTTAAGCCAGGGAATTGCTGGGGCCAACGTCCTGACTTTC
TRBJ2-7,-,-,TRBV20-1,CSARTALSSYEQYF,TGCAGTGCTAGGACGGCCCTGAGCTCCTACGAGCAGTACTTC
TRBJ2-7,-,-,TRBV7-2,CASSLVSGRYEQYF,TGTGCCAGCAGCTTAGTAAGCGGGCGCTACGAGCAGTACTTC
TRBJ1-4,-,-,TRBV10-3,CAISVGPQEKLFF,TGTGCCATCAGTGTCGGGCCCCAGGAGAAACTGTTTTTT
TRBJ2-2,-,-,TRBV12-3/TRBV12-4,CASIQFVGTGERFF,TGTGCCAGCATCCAGTTTGTAGGGACCGGGGAGCGGTTTTTT
TRBJ2-4,-,few,TRBV21-1,CASSLSTGKKAKNIQYF,TGTGCCAGCAGCTTATCGACGGGGAAAAAGGCCAAAAACATTCAGTACTTC
TRBJ2-4,-,-,TRBV7-7,CAKVAKNIQYF,TGTGCCAAGGTGGCCAAAAACATTCAGTACTTC
TRBJ2-5,-,-,TRBV21-1,CASSKPAGPETQYF,TGTGCCAGCAGCAAGCCCGCGGGACCTGAGACCCAGTACTTC
TRBJ2-1,-,many,TRBV14,CASSQDPQVYNEQFF,TGTGCCAGCAGCCAAGATCCGCAGGTGTACAATGAGCAGTTCTTC
TRBJ2-3,-,many,TRBV24-1,CATSDLNTQYF,TGTGCCACCAGTGATTTAAATACGCAGTATTTT
TRBJ1-4,-,-,TRBV20-1,CSATRGAGNEKLFF,TGCAGTGCCACCCGGGGGGCGGGTAATGAAAAACTGTTTTTT
TRBJ1-2,TRBD1,-,TRBV7-9,CASSLETGEGYGYTF,TGTGCCAGCAGCTTAGAAACAGGGGAGGGCTATGGCTACACCTTC
TRBJ2-5,-,few,TRBV20-1,CSAEKGRKQTQYF,TGCAGTGCCGAGAAGGGACGCAAACAGACCCAGTACTTC
TRBJ2-1,-,many,TRBV6-5,CASSKDREVYNEQFF,TGTGCCAGCAGCAAAGACAGGGAGGTCTACAATGAGCAGTTCTTC
TRBJ2-7,TRBD1,-,TRBV11-3,CASSYDRDGVHPVSYEQYF,TGTGCCAGCAGCTACGACAGGGACGGTGTGCACCCCGTCTCCTACGAGCAGTACTTC